These T cell receptor beta chains were read from a single sample in a study of OX40 agonist ivuxolimab in advanced cancers. Clones were sequenced by immunoSEQ multiplex PCR, and TCRdb holds only the in-frame ones, with some missing. The data hold approximately 120,000 clones, with roughly 92% observed a single time. The starting material was CD4+ or CD8+ T cells sorted from blood, obtained in a trial of the OX40 agonist ivuxolimab. Receptor source: an adult with an advanced solid tumor such as melanoma, head and neck, liver or kidney cancer. The CDR3 runs from the conserved cysteine through the conserved F or W.

TRBJ2-5 | TRBV6-6 | CASSSPQTRIFETQYF
TRBJ2-7 | TRBV28 | CASMSMQPYEQYF
TRBJ2-5 | TRBV29-1 | CSTLQGAGLQETQYF
TRBJ1-4 | TRBV6-5 | CASSGRGATNEKLFF
TRBJ1-5 | TRBV6-4 | CASRDRVSNQPQHF
TRBJ2-3 | TRBV5-1 | CASSRYVAAPRSTDTQYF
TRBJ2-6 | TRBV7-3 | CASSLHGTSGANVLTF
TRBJ1-4 | TRBV7-2 | CASSPRVDSEKLFF
TRBJ2-7 | TRBV7-9 | CASSLIALADSYEQYF
TRBJ1-2 | TRBV14 | CASSQGTGGAYGYTF
TRBJ2-3 | TRBV7-3 | CASSFAGIGADTQYF
TRBJ2-2 | TRBV14 | CASSRNSGANTGELFF
TRBJ2-5 | TRBV6-4 | CVQLRMETQYF
TRBJ2-1 | TRBV7-2 | CASSLKGGLASDEQFF
TRBJ2-3 | TRBV19 | CASSIGPTSTDTQYF
TRBJ2-1 | TRBV28 | CASRGLAASSYNEQFF
TRBJ1-5 | TRBV5-4 | CASSPGTNSNQPQHF
TRBJ1-1 | TRBV13 | CASSLETGHGTEAFF